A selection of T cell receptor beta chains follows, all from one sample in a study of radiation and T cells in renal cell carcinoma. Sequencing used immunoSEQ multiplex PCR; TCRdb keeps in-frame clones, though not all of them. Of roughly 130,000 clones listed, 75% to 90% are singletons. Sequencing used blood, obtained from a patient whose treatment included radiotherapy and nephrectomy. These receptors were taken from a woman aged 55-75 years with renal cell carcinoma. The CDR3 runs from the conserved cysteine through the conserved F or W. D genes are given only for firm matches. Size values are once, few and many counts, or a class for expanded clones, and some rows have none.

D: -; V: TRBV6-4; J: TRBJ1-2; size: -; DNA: TGTGCCAGCAGCGAGGAGGCAGGGATAAACTATGGCTACACCTTC; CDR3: CASSEEAGINYGYTF
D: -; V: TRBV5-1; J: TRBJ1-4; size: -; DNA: TGCGCCAGCAGCTTGGGAAGTCAGAGGGAAAAACTGTTTTTT; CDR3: CASSLGSQREKLFF
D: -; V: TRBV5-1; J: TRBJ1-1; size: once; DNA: TGCGCCAGCAGCTTGGGGGCGGGGAACACTGAAGCTTTCTTT; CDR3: CASSLGAGNTEAFF
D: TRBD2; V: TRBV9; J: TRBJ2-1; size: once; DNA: TGTGCCAGCAGCCCTTGGACTAGCGGAGGAGACAATGAGCAGTTCTTC; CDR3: CASSPWTSGGDNEQFF
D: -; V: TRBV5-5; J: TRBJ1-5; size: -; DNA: TGTGCCAGCAGCCCGCGGGTCCTACTTAGAAATGGCAATCAGCCCCAGCATTTT; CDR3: CASSPRVLLRNGNQPQHF
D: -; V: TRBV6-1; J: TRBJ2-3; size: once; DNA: TGTGCCGCTAACTGGCAGGGCACAGATACGCAGTATTTT; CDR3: CAANWQGTDTQYF
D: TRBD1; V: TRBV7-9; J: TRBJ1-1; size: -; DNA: TGTGCCAGCAGCTCCATGATGGGACAGGAGGATAAAGTAGGTTTCTTT; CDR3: CASSSMMGQEDKVGFF
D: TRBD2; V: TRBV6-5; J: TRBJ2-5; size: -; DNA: TGTGCCAGCAGTTCGGCGGGGGGGTTTACCCAAGAGACCCAGTACTTC; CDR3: CASSSAGGFTQETQYF
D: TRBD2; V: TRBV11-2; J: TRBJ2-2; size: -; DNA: TGTGCCAGCAGCTCCGCCCATACTAGCGGACTGAACACCGGGGAGCTGTTTTTT; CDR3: CASSSAHTSGLNTGELFF
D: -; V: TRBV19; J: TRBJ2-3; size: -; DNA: TGTGCCAGTAGTTCGGGCACTATGGCTTCAAGCTTCACAGATACGCAGTATTTT; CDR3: CASSSGTMASSFTDTQYF
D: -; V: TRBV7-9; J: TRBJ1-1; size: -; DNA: TGTGCCAGCAGCTTAGATGCAGACACTGAAGCTTTCTTT; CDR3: CASSLDADTEAFF
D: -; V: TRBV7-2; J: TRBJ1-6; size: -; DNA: TGTGCCAGCAGCCCTCGCCCCACGGCCCCCGGGCCCCTCCACTTT; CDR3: CASSPRPTAPGPLHF
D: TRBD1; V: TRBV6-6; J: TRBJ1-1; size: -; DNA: TGTGCCAGCGCGGACAGGGGGCGCAGGAACACTGAAGCTTTCTTT; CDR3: CASADRGRRNTEAFF
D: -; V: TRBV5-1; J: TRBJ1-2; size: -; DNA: TGCGCCAGCAGCTTGGTGATGGGGGGCTCTGGCTATGGCTACACCTTC; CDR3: CASSLVMGGSGYGYTF
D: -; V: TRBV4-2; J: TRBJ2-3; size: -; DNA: TGTGCCAGCAGCCCCCCTAGCGGAGGGGGGACAGATACGCAGTATTTT; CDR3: CASSPPSGGGTDTQYF
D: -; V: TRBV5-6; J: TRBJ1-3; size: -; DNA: TGTGCCAGCAGCTTGGCCTTGGGGTTAACTGAAAACACCATATATTTT; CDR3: CASSLALGLTENTIYF
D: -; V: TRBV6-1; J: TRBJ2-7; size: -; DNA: TGTGCCAGCAACAGGGAAATACCCTACGAGCAGTACTTC; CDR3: CASNREIPYEQYF
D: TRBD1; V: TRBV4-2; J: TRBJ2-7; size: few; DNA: TGTGCCAGCAGCCAAGCAGAGGGACAGAACTACGAGCAGTACTTC; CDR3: CASSQAEGQNYEQYF
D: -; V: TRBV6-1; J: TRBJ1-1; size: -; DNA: TGTGCCAGCAGTGAACGGGGGCCCGGTGAAGCTTTCTTT; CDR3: CASSERGPGEAFF
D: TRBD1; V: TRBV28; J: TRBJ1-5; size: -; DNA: TGTGCCAGCATCTGGGGACAGGGTCATCAGCCCCAGCATTTT; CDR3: CASIWGQGHQPQHF
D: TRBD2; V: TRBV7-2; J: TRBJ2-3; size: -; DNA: TGTGCCAGCAGCTTAAGAGCGGGGTCCACAGATACGCAGTATTTT; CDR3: CASSLRAGSTDTQYF
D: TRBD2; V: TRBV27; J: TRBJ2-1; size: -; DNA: TGTGCCAGCAGCCCGCAGCGGGGTAGCTCCTACAATGAGCAGTTCTTC; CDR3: CASSPQRGSSYNEQFF
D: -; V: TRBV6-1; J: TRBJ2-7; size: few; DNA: TGTGCCAGCAGCCGAGGGGGCTACGAGCAGTACTTC; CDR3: CASSRGGYEQYF
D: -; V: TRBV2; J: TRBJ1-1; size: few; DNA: TGTGCCAGCAGTCAGACACAGGGATACACTGAAGCTTTCTTT; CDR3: CASSQTQGYTEAFF
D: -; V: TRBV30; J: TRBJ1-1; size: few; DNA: TGTGCCTGGAGTGTACCCTTAACTAGACAGGCCAAGAACACTGAAGCTTTCTTT; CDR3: CAWSVPLTRQAKNTEAFF
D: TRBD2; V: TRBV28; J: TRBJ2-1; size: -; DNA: TGTGCCAGCAGTGCTAGCGGGGTAAGGAATGAGCAGTTCTTC; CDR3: CASSASGVRNEQFF
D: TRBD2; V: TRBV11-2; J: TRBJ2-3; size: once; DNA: TGTGCCAGCAGCTTATCCGGGAGGAACACAGATACGCAGTATTTT; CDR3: CASSLSGRNTDTQYF
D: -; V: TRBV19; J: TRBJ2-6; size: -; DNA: TGTGCCAGTAGTCCCCCGAGGAAGGCAGCCTTTGCTGGGGCCAACGTCCTGACTTTC; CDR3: CASSPPRKAAFAGANVLTF
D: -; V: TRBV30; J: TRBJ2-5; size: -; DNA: TGTGCCTGGAGTGTACTTTTTGGCGGGGAGACCCAGTACTTC; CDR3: CAWSVLFGGETQYF
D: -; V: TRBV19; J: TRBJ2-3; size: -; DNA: TGTGCCAGTACCCAGCGGGCTAACACAGATACGCAGTATTTT; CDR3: CASTQRANTDTQYF
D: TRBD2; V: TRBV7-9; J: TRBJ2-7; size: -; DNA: TGTGCCAGCAGCTCCCGGACTAGCGGTACCTACGAGCAGTACTTC; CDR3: CASSSRTSGTYEQYF
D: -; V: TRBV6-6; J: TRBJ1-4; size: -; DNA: TGTGCCAGCCAATTGTCGTTCAATGAAAAACTGTTTTTT; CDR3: CASQLSFNEKLFF
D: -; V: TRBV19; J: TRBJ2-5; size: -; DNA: TGTGCCAGTAGTATAGTTCCTATTGAGACCCAGTACTTC; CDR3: CASSIVPIETQYF
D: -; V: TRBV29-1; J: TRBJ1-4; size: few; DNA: TGCAGCGTTGTACGAGGAGAAAAACTGTTTTTT; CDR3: CSVVRGEKLFF
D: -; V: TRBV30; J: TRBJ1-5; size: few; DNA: TGTGCCTGGAGTGCGACAGGCCTCGTGGACAAGCCCCAGCATTTT; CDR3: CAWSATGLVDKPQHF
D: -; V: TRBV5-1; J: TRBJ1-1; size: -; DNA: TGCGCCAGCAGCTTTCTCGAGAACACTGAAGCTTTCTTT; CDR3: CASSFLENTEAFF
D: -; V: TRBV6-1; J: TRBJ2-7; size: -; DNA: TGTGCCAGCAGTCGGGACGTCGCCTACGAGCAGTACTTC; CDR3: CASSRDVAYEQYF
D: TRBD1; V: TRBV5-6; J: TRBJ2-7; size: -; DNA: TGTGCCAGCGGACAGGAGTCCTACGAGCAGTACTTC; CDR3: CASGQESYEQYF
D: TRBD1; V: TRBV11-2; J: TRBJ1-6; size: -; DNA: TGTGCCAGCAGTTGGGGACAGAATAATTCACCCCTCCACTTT; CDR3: CASSWGQNNSPLHF
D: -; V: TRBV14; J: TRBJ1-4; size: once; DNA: TGTGCCAGCAGCTTAATGGGGGGACCCCTCTCAACTAATGAAAAACTGTTTTTT; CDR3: CASSLMGGPLSTNEKLFF
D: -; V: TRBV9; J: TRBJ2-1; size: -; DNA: TGTGCCAGCAGCCCCCAGGCCCGGGCGGCCTACAATGAGCAGTTCTTC; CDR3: CASSPQARAAYNEQFF
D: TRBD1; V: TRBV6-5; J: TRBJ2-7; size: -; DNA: TGTGCCAGCAGGGCCGGGACAGGGCCCTACGAGCAGTACTTC; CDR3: CASRAGTGPYEQYF
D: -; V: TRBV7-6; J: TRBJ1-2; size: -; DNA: TGTGCCAGCAGCCAGGGCCTTAACTATGGCTACACCTTC; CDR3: CASSQGLNYGYTF